This T cell receptor beta chain was sequenced in a study of spatial heterogeneity in lung cancer. Study-wide context: Within raw reads, each unique TCR and UMI combination appeared on average more than ten times.

Each TCR cDNA molecule bore a unique molecular identifier. TCRdb used MiXCR to reprocess the 5' RACE reads, holding one entry per CDR3 protein. The sample carries roughly 46,000 distinct CDR3 sequences, 10% to 15% recorded once. Sample time point: sample taken at primary tumor resection. Sequencing covered unsorted whole RNA taken from tumor, nontumor lung or frozen PBMC. This material consisted of PBMCs, taken at surgery. The TCR comes from a female donor with early-stage non-small cell lung cancer.

The DNA for the CDR3 is TGCAGTGCTAGAGCTACCGGGACAGGGGTTCAGCCCCAGCATTTT. Translation gives CSARATGTGVQPQHF. The gene calls are TRBV20-1 and TRBJ1-5; 10 bases are a match to TRBD1. The V and J ends lost 1 base and 6 bases, in that order; junction bases with no gene match: 6. The length of the CDR3 is 15 residues. From germline, CDR1 is DFQATT and CDR2 SNEGSKA (reference sequence).